This is a list of T cell receptor beta chains from one sample in a study of cytomegalovirus exposure and HLA in healthy donors. Here immunoSEQ multiplex PCR was the method, and the copy in TCRdb shows in-frame clones only, minus some. The table shows 95,000 to 100,000 clones, with approximately 77% occurring only once. Input material: PBMCs. All receptors derive from a female donor in good health and CMV-seronegative. Each CDR3 is given without its conserved first and last residue. The order of the fields is clone size, J gene, V gene, CDR3 protein. Clone size is stated in some rows and not others, as once, few, many or a class when expanded.

clone size: NA; J gene: TRBJ2-1; V gene: TRBV11-3; CDR3 protein: ASSLSGRAPNEQF
clone size: NA; J gene: TRBJ2-5; V gene: TRBV2; CDR3 protein: ASSWGLAGDSGAPKETQY
clone size: once; J gene: TRBJ2-6; V gene: TRBV29-1; CDR3 protein: SAGGAWASGANVLT
clone size: NA; J gene: TRBJ1-6; V gene: TRBV5-1; CDR3 protein: ASTPYPGQVNSPLH
clone size: NA; J gene: TRBJ2-7; V gene: TRBV19; CDR3 protein: ASSHSQGYEQY
clone size: NA; J gene: TRBJ2-5; V gene: TRBV7-6; CDR3 protein: ASSSYSGATGETQY
clone size: NA; J gene: TRBJ2-2; V gene: TRBV29-1; CDR3 protein: SVQLAKGTGELF
clone size: NA; J gene: TRBJ1-2; V gene: TRBV28; CDR3 protein: ASRIQNYGYT
clone size: NA; J gene: TRBJ1-2; V gene: TRBV6-5; CDR3 protein: ASRFNQGNGYT
clone size: NA; J gene: TRBJ2-7; V gene: TRBV4-1; CDR3 protein: ASSHGTYEQY
clone size: once; J gene: TRBJ1-1; V gene: TRBV19; CDR3 protein: ASSIDTAPKAF
clone size: few; J gene: TRBJ2-1; V gene: TRBV9; CDR3 protein: ASSVGGHPEQF
clone size: few; J gene: TRBJ2-2; V gene: TRBV7-3; CDR3 protein: ASSPRVAGGAGELF
clone size: NA; J gene: TRBJ2-1; V gene: TRBV30; CDR3 protein: AWSGKIAGGILDEQF
clone size: NA; J gene: TRBJ2-1; V gene: TRBV7-2; CDR3 protein: ASSLVPTGSDNEQF
clone size: NA; J gene: TRBJ1-5; V gene: TRBV4-1; CDR3 protein: ASSQGQGASNQPQH
clone size: once; J gene: TRBJ1-2; V gene: TRBV28; CDR3 protein: ASSFGGVPGYT
clone size: NA; J gene: TRBJ1-2; V gene: TRBV5-1; CDR3 protein: ASSLFWQALNGYT
clone size: once; J gene: TRBJ1-2; V gene: TRBV2; CDR3 protein: ASSEADRGSYGYT
clone size: NA; J gene: TRBJ1-1; V gene: TRBV27; CDR3 protein: ASSPSVRANTEAF
clone size: NA; J gene: TRBJ1-6; V gene: TRBV19; CDR3 protein: ASMEDRGISPLH
clone size: once; J gene: TRBJ2-5; V gene: TRBV7-2; CDR3 protein: ASRRGGGETQY
clone size: NA; J gene: TRBJ2-1; V gene: TRBV19; CDR3 protein: ASRNQGAKREREF
clone size: NA; J gene: TRBJ1-5; V gene: TRBV19; CDR3 protein: ATSVGGGSNQPQH
clone size: NA; J gene: TRBJ2-5; V gene: TRBV7-2; CDR3 protein: ASSFTGGVETQY
clone size: NA; J gene: TRBJ1-1; V gene: TRBV2; CDR3 protein: ASSAPGKTEAF
clone size: NA; J gene: TRBJ2-5; V gene: TRBV4-2; CDR3 protein: ASSQGLAGGVGEQY
clone size: NA; J gene: TRBJ2-1; V gene: TRBV7-8; CDR3 protein: ASSLVTSGNEQF
clone size: NA; J gene: TRBJ2-2; V gene: TRBV19; CDR3 protein: ASSAGQGAYTGELF
clone size: NA; J gene: TRBJ1-1; V gene: TRBV27; CDR3 protein: ASIPVESGSTEAF
clone size: NA; J gene: TRBJ1-1; V gene: TRBV4-2; CDR3 protein: ASSQTGEAEAF
clone size: NA; J gene: TRBJ2-1; V gene: TRBV5-1; CDR3 protein: ASSPPEGRYSNEQF
clone size: once; J gene: TRBJ2-2; V gene: TRBV9; CDR3 protein: ASSAAPGEAPGELF
clone size: NA; J gene: TRBJ2-3; V gene: TRBV30; CDR3 protein: AWSVLIGGENRVTQY
clone size: NA; J gene: TRBJ2-7; V gene: TRBV28; CDR3 protein: ASSLEGTRGRH
clone size: once; J gene: TRBJ2-2; V gene: TRBV9; CDR3 protein: ASSGDSRTGELF
clone size: NA; J gene: TRBJ2-7; V gene: TRBV4-1; CDR3 protein: ASSHQTGSSGRADEQY
clone size: NA; J gene: TRBJ2-1; V gene: TRBV30; CDR3 protein: AWYTGGSYNEQF
clone size: NA; J gene: TRBJ2-1; V gene: TRBV4-3; CDR3 protein: ASSQEWAGGPDNEQF
clone size: NA; J gene: TRBJ2-5; V gene: TRBV7-9; CDR3 protein: ASSPGTSGGARETQY
clone size: NA; J gene: TRBJ2-7; V gene: TRBV5-1; CDR3 protein: ASSLRGGEYYEQY
clone size: NA; J gene: TRBJ1-1; V gene: TRBV2; CDR3 protein: ASSLSGGTTEAF
clone size: NA; J gene: NA; V gene: TRBV5-1; CDR3 protein: ASSRNLRASGPEGGSYEQY
clone size: NA; J gene: TRBJ1-5; V gene: TRBV6-5; CDR3 protein: ASSYGTGSGNQPQH